This passage covers 22 T cell receptor beta chains from one sample sequenced in a study of human T cells and chemical hapten exposure. TCRdb re-called the RACE reads with MiXCR, one entry per CDR3 protein. The sample lists about 84,000 distinct CDR3 sequences, about 10% occurring once. The time point here: patch test 2, 6 weeks after DPC sensitization. Specified treatment: therapeutic diphenylcyclopropenone sensitization with weekly scalp DPC. Specimen: whole blood, collected in connection with sensitization to the hapten diphenylcyclopropenone (DPC). Receptors were obtained from a woman aged 45-60 years with alopecia areata. Some clones in this sample may be carry-over from other donors' samples.

The chain recombines TRBV7-7 with TRBJ2-7; 11 bases align to TRBD2. Germline V gene data show CDR1 as SSHAT and CDR2 as FNYEAQ (reference sequence). V lost 5 bases to trimming and J lost 3 bases; unmatched junction nucleotides: 9. The CDR3 covers 16 residues. The CDR3 here is CASSPGTSGTSYEQYF. The CDR3 DNA follows: TGTGCCAGCAGCCCTGGGACTAGCGGTACCAGCTACGAGCAGTACTTC.

There are a few counts of this clonotype. The V call is TRBV18, the J call TRBJ1-6, with TRBD1 matching over 9 bases. The CDR3 sequence is 15 residues long. Per the germline V gene, CDR1 is KGHSH and CDR2 is LQKENI. J gave up 8 bases and V 3 bases, and 5 bases lay outside the gene matches. The CDR3 here is CASSPNTGGDSPLHF. CDR3 coding DNA: TGTGCCAGCTCACCGAATACAGGGGGCGATTCACCCCTCCACTTT.

The V call is TRBV2, the J call TRBJ2-1, with D possibly being TRBD2 (5 bases). The CDR3 covers 14 residues. The germline CDR1 and CDR2 sequences are SNHLY and FYNNEI. Trimming shortened V by 5 bases and J by 10 bases, and 18 bases separated the two germline ends. DNA for the CDR3: TGTGCCAGCAGTTTCCGCTGGACTCTTCTGGAGCAGTTCTTC. Protein product: CASSFRWTLLEQFF.

The chain is built from TRBV6-5 and TRBJ1-4, with D unresolved. Trimming took off 0 bases at V and 4 bases at J, with 0 bases between the two ends. The CDR3 consists of 12 residues. Germline V lookup: CDR1 MNHEY, CDR2 SVGAGI. CDR3 in DNA: TGTGCCAGCAGTTACTCTAATGAAAAACTGTTTTTT. It translates to CASSYSNEKLFF.

The chain combines TRBV7-2 with TRBJ1-5, with D unresolved. V was pared by 1 base and J by 9 bases, with 13 bases between. Germline V gene lookup returns CDR1 SGHTA and CDR2 FQGNSA. The CDR3 contains 14 residues. CDR3 in amino acids: CASSLENLGRPQHF. The CDR3 DNA reads TGTGCCAGCAGCTTAGAAAATTTAGGCAGGCCCCAGCATTTT.

The rearrangement links TRBV18 to TRBJ1-2; D remains ambiguous. CDR1 is KGHSH, CDR2 LQKENI, per germline. V lost 6 bases, J lost 0 bases, and 17 bases lay in between. The CDR3 runs to 16 residues. CDR3 sequence reads: CASSLELGIANYGYTF. In DNA form, the CDR3 reads TGTGCCAGCTCCCTTGAACTCGGGATTGCTAACTATGGCTACACCTTC.

This clonotype was counted ten times or more. This chain links TRBV7-9 with TRBJ1-1, with D possibly TRBD1 on 6 matching bases. Germline V lookup: CDR1 SEHNR, CDR2 FQNEAQ (reference sequence). V dropped 1 base and J dropped 1 base, with 10 bases sitting between them. There are 15 residues in the CDR3. The CDR3 DNA reads TGTGCCAGCAGCTTAGGGGGGGCGAGGAACACTGAAGCTTTCTTT. This translates into CASSLGGARNTEAFF.

This clonotype was counted ten times or more. The rearrangement uses TRBV7-9 and TRBJ2-2; D unclear. The V end was cut by 3 bases, the J end by 1 base, with 9 bases between. The CDR3 loop spans 15 amino acids. Germline lookup yields CDR1 SEHNR and CDR2 FQNEAQ (reference sequence). CDR3 nucleotides: TGTGCCAGCAGCTTCGCCAGCCAGAACACCGGGGAGCTGTTTTTT. It yields the protein CASSFASQNTGELFF. The complete variable domain, with remaining parts taken from reference TRBV7-9 and TRBJ2-2, reads DTGVSQNPRHKITKRGQNVTFRCDPISEHNRLYWYRQTLGQGPEFLTYFQNEAQLEKSRLLSDRFSAERPKGSFSTLEIQRTEQGDSAMYLCASSFASQNTGELFFGEGSRLTVL.

This clonotype was seen a handful of times. This chain links TRBV7-2 with TRBJ2-3; D possibly corresponds to TRBD2 (6 bases). Trimming pared 6 bases from V and 4 bases from J, leaving 17 bases between. This CDR3 region has 15 residues. The germline gives CDR1 SGHTA, CDR2 FQGNSA. The CDR3 sequence is CASRKPGLQSDTQYF. CDR3 bases: TGTGCCAGCAGGAAACCGGGACTCCAATCAGATACGCAGTATTTT.

This clonotype was observed at least ten times. This chain connects TRBV4-2 to TRBJ2-7, with unresolved D. The germline V gene encodes CDR1 LGHNA and CDR2 YNFKEQ. The CDR3 has 13 residues. With 2 bases removed from V and 0 bases from J, the gap between germline ends came to 5 bases. The chain's CDR3 is CASSQLRSYEQYF. CDR3 nucleotide sequence: TGTGCCAGCAGCCAACTCCGCTCCTACGAGCAGTACTTC.

This clonotype was detected many times. This rearrangement joins TRBV5-1 to TRBJ2-5; 12 nucleotides agree with TRBD1. The ends lost 6 bases at V and 5 bases at J; junction bases unmatched: 8. CDR1 and CDR2 (germline): SGHRS, YFSETQ. The CDR3 covers 15 residues. The CDR3 nucleotides read TGCGCCAGCACCTTTGGGACAGGGGGCGCCGAGACCCAGTACTTC. It codes for CASTFGTGGAETQYF.

This clonotype was seen repeatedly, ten times or more. V and J are TRBV30 and TRBJ1-1; weak D call: TRBD1 (5 bases). Germline values: CDR1 GTSNPN, CDR2 SVGIG (reference sequence). The ends were cut back, 8 bases at V and 0 bases at J, with 10 bases in the middle. The CDR3 has 12 residues. The CDR3 DNA sequence: TGTGCCGACAGAGAGATGAACACTGAAGCTTTCTTT. This sequence encodes CADREMNTEAFF. Full variable domain (rest looked up from reference TRBV30 and TRBJ1-1): SQTIHQWPATLVQPVGSPLSLECTVEGTSNPNLYWYRQAAGRGLQLLFYSVGIGQISSEVPQNLSASRPQDRQFILSSKKLLLSDSGFYLCADREMNTEAFFGQGTRLTVV.

A few counts support this clonotype. The chain joins TRBV29-1 to TRBJ2-3; 8 nucleotides match TRBD1. V lost 2 bases, J lost 0 bases, and 4 bases stayed unmatched. CDR1 and CDR2 (germline): SQVTM, ANQGSEA. This CDR3 has 15 residues. The CDR3 here is CSVEPRTGSTDTQYF. As DNA, the CDR3 is TGCAGCGTTGAACCCCGGACAGGGAGCACAGATACGCAGTATTTT.

In its sample, this clonotype was seen many times. The rearrangement links TRBV7-9 to TRBJ2-1; no clear D gene. This CDR3 has 14 residues. V gave up 1 base and J gave up 6 bases, with 10 bases separating them. Germline V gives CDR1 SEHNR, CDR2 FQNEAQ (reference sequence). In nucleotides, the CDR3 is TGTGCCAGCAGCTTAGGCTTAACTGGCAATGAGCAGTTCTTC. It yields the protein CASSLGLTGNEQFF.

Many counts were recorded for this clonotype. The V and J genes are TRBV7-9 and TRBJ1-5; D is unclear. CDR1 is SEHNR and CDR2 is FQNEAQ in the germline V gene (reference sequence). The CDR3 sequence is 12 residues long. The germline V and J ends were trimmed by 5 bases and 5 bases, with 7 bases remaining between them. DNA for the CDR3: TGTGCCAGCAGCCCACCTGATCAGCCCCAGCATTTT. It encodes CASSPPDQPQHF.

This clonotype was detected ten times or more. The chain couples TRBV20-1 to TRBJ1-4; possibly TRBD1 for D (5 bases). CDR3 length: 14 amino acids. The V and J ends lost 5 bases and 7 bases respectively, with 17 bases between them. Germline V gene lookup returns CDR1 DFQATT and CDR2 SNEGSKA (reference sequence). The CDR3 protein is CSAVGDLGSEKLFF. For the CDR3, the DNA is TGCAGTGCTGTAGGGGACCTGGGGTCTGAAAAACTGTTTTTT.

This clonotype was counted ten times or more. This rearrangement joins TRBV5-4 to TRBJ1-2; 9 bases are shared with TRBD1. There are 13 residues in the CDR3. Germline lookup yields CDR1 SGHNT and CDR2 YYREEE (reference sequence). V lost 3 bases, J lost 5 bases, and 2 bases stayed unmatched. DNA for the CDR3: TGTGCCAGCAGCTCGGACAGGGGATATGGCTACACCTTC. Protein product: CASSSDRGYGYTF.

This chain connects TRBV11-3 to TRBJ2-2, with unresolved D. Deletions cut 7 bases from V and 7 bases from J, with 16 bases between. From germline, CDR1 is SGHNT and CDR2 YENEEA. The CDR3 has 14 residues. The CDR3 sequence: CASNEGKPNGELFF. The DNA for the CDR3 is TGTGCCAGCAATGAAGGCAAACCTAACGGGGAGCTGTTTTTT.

The chain employs TRBV5-1 and TRBJ2-7, with 8 bases aligning to TRBD1. The CDR3 covers 15 residues. The ends lost 3 bases at V and 3 bases at J; junction bases unmatched: 8. Germline loops: CDR1 SGHRS, CDR2 YFSETQ. The CDR3 is CASSWAQGDVYEQYF. DNA for the CDR3: TGCGCCAGCAGCTGGGCACAGGGGGACGTCTACGAGCAGTACTTC.

The genes are TRBV10-3 and TRBJ1-1; unclear D gene. Germline V CDR1 and CDR2: ENHRY, SYGVKD. This CDR3 has 14 amino acids. V was trimmed by 2 bases and J by 4 bases, leaving 11 bases between them. CDR3 sequence: CAISEPAAVTEAFF. The CDR3 DNA reads as TGTGCCATCAGTGAGCCAGCTGCGGTCACTGAAGCTTTCTTT.

In its sample, this clonotype was seen a few times. The genes are TRBV6-2 or TRBV6-3 and TRBJ2-5, with TRBD2 matching over 14 bases. The length of the CDR3 is 16 residues. Germline CDR1 MNHEY, CDR2 SVGEGT. Trimming removed 5 bases from V and 2 bases from J; junction bases left unmatched: 4. The CDR3 DNA follows: TGTGCCAGCAGTCAGGGACTAGCGGGAGTACAAGAGACCCAGTACTTC. Protein sequence: CASSQGLAGVQETQYF.

This clonotype was detected only a few times. The chain couples TRBV2 to TRBJ2-7, with TRBD2 identical over 7 bases. Germline V gives CDR1 SNHLY, CDR2 FYNNEI. V lost 3 bases, J lost 2 bases, and 4 bases stayed unmatched. This CDR3 spans 14 amino acids. As DNA, the CDR3 is TGTGCCAGCAGTGACGGGGGGAGTGCCTACGAGCAGTACTTC. Its translation is CASSDGGSAYEQYF.